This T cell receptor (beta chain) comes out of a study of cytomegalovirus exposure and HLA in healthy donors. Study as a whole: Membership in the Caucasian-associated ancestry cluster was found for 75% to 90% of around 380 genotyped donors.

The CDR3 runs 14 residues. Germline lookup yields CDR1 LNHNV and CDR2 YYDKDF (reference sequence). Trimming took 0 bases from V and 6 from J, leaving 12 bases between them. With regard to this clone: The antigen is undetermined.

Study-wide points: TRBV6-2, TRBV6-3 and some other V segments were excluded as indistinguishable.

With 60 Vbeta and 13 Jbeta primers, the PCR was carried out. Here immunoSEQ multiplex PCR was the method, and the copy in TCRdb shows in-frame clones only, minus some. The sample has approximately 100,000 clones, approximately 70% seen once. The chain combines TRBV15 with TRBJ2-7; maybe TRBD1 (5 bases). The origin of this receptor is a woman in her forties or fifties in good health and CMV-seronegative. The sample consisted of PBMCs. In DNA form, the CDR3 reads TGTGCCACCAGCAGAGAGACAGTGGTTCTCGAGCAGTACTTC. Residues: CATSRETVVLEQYF.